Presented here are 21 T cell receptor beta chains from one specimen sequenced in a study of long-term antiretroviral therapy in people with HIV. Researchers report immunoSEQ v3.0 was run at survey level. Repertoires were generated with immunoSEQ multiplex PCR, while TCRdb's copy carries only in-frame clones and drops some. The data show roughly 25,000 clones, roughly 80% seen once. Here the sequenced sample was unsorted PBMCs, taken 0.7 years before starting antiretroviral therapy. The receptors were gathered from a man between 25 and 39 years old with HIV.

This clone was seen a single time. V and J are TRBV7-9 and TRBJ1-2; TRBD1 is a possible D gene (5 bases). The CDR3 consists of 17 residues. The germline V gene encodes CDR1 SEHNR and CDR2 FQNEAQ (reference sequence). V was cut by 2 bases and J by 2 bases, with 18 bases left in between. CDR3 nucleotide sequence: TGTGCCAGCAGCTTATTAGGGGCGCAGGGCCTAAACTATGGCTACACCTTC. Protein: CASSLLGAQGLNYGYTF.

The J gene is TRBJ1-1, the V gene TRBV4-2; possibly TRBD1 for D (6 bases). CDR3 length equals 15 residues. V was shortened by 0 bases and J by 1 base, with 9 bases between the two germline ends. Germline assignment: CDR1 LGHNA and CDR2 YNFKEQ. CDR3 loop: CASSQDPRGNTEAFF. The DNA for the CDR3 is TGTGCCAGCAGCCAAGATCCCAGGGGGAACACTGAAGCTTTCTTT.

The sample holds a few counts of this clone. This chain joins TRBV28 and TRBJ1-2; D uncertain. CDR1 is MDHEN, CDR2 SYDVKM, per germline. The CDR3 consists of 14 residues. Deletions cut 5 bases from V and 8 bases from J, with 18 bases between. The CDR3: CASSLRTPKNGYTF. The CDR3 nucleotides read TGTGCCAGCAGTCTTCGAACACCCAAAAACGGCTACACCTTC.

The chain employs TRBV6-6 and TRBJ1-4; TRBD1 matches at 9 bases. V lost 5 bases to trimming and J lost 4 bases; unmatched junction nucleotides: 8. The germline V gene has CDR1 MNHNY and CDR2 SVGAGI (reference sequence). This CDR3 region has 16 residues. CDR3 nucleotide sequence: TGTGCCAGCAGTACCACAGGGGGCGCTGGTAATGAAAAACTGTTTTTT. It encodes CASSTTGGAGNEKLFF.

The genes are TRBV27 and TRBJ1-4, with 7 bases matching TRBD1. Germline CDR1 reads MNHEY; CDR2 reads SMNVEV (reference sequence). CDR3 length: 14 amino acids. With 6 bases clipped from V and 3 bases from J, the junction kept 4 bases outside the gene matches. CDR3 loop: CASRDRPPNEKLFF. CDR3 nucleotides: TGTGCCAGCAGGGACAGGCCCCCTAATGAAAAACTGTTTTTT.

The chain links TRBV19 to TRBJ1-2; TRBD1 matches 7 bases. The germline CDR1 and CDR2 sequences are LNHDA and SQIVND (reference sequence). CDR3 length: 12 amino acids. J was trimmed by 7 bases and V by 4 bases; bases with no gene match: 3. The CDR3 region is CASSTTGFGYTF. CDR3 coding DNA: TGTGCCAGTAGTACGACAGGGTTTGGCTACACCTTC.

V usage is TRBV10-3 and J usage is TRBJ1-4; D is perhaps TRBD1 (5 bases). This CDR3 region has 14 residues. CDR1 and CDR2 from the germline V gene are ENHRY and SYGVKD. Trimming removed 6 bases from V and 0 bases from J, with 8 bases in between. The CDR3 DNA sequence: TGTGCCATCAGGTCAGGGTCAACTAATGAAAAACTGTTTTTT. It yields the protein CAIRSGSTNEKLFF.

The chain links TRBV14 to TRBJ1-1; D uncertain. Germline assignment: CDR1 SGHDN and CDR2 FVKESK. The length of the CDR3 is 15 residues. The V gene lost 1 base and the J gene lost 3 bases, with 12 bases spanning the gap. The CDR3 DNA reads TGTGCCAGCAGCCAAGGTTCCAAGGGTTACACTGAAGCTTTCTTT. Its translation: CASSQGSKGYTEAFF.

V is TRBV28 and J is TRBJ1-3; D remains ambiguous. V dropped 8 bases and J dropped 4 bases, with 15 bases sitting between them. CDR3 length: 14 amino acids. In germline, CDR1 is MDHEN, CDR2 SYDVKM. The CDR3 loop reads CASVTPGGGNTIYF. The CDR3, as DNA: TGTGCCAGCGTAACTCCCGGAGGGGGAAACACCATATATTTT. The whole variable domain, remainder taken from reference TRBV28 and TRBJ1-3, is DVKVTQSSRYLVKRTGEKVFLECVQDMDHENMFWYRQDPGLGLRLIYFSYDVKMKEKGDIPEGYSVSREKKERFSLILESASTNQTSMYLCASVTPGGGNTIYFGEGSWLTVV.

V gene TRBV5-1 combines with J gene TRBJ2-7; 11 bases agree with TRBD2. Trimming removed 0 bases from V and 4 bases from J; junction bases left unmatched: 6. The germline CDR1 and CDR2 sequences are SGHRS and YFSETQ. CDR3 length equals 16 residues. CDR3 sequence (DNA): TGCGCCAGCAGCTTGGGACTAGCGGGACCGGGGTACGAGCAGTACTTC. It is translated as CASSLGLAGPGYEQYF.

This clone has just a few counts. The chain links TRBV10-2 to TRBJ2-7; TRBD1 is a possible D gene (6 bases). Germline CDR1 is WSHSY and CDR2 is SAAADI. Trimming took 4 bases from V and 3 from J, leaving 13 bases between them. The length of the CDR3 is 14 residues. In DNA form, the CDR3 reads TGCGCCAGCAGTGTGCAGGGGTCGATCTACGAGCAGTACTTC. Its translation: CASSVQGSIYEQYF.

The V and J genes are TRBV18 and TRBJ2-3; 9 bases fit TRBD1. The germline V gene encodes CDR1 KGHSH and CDR2 LQKENI. The CDR3 consists of 16 residues. J was trimmed by 2 bases and V by 1 base; bases with no gene match: 4. The DNA for the CDR3 is TGTGCCAGCTCACCACGGGGACAGGGTTCCACAGATACGCAGTATTTT. Translated: CASSPRGQGSTDTQYF. Together with reference TRBV18 and TRBJ2-3, the CDR3 gives the full variable domain: NAGVMQNPRHLVRRRGQEARLRCSPMKGHSHVYWYRQLPEEGLKFMVYLQKENIIDESGMPKERFSAEFPKEGPSILRIQQVVRGDSAAYFCASSPRGQGSTDTQYFGPGTRLTVL.

This chain uses TRBV30 with TRBJ1-3; 8 bases match TRBD1. Germline V gene lookup returns CDR1 GTSNPN and CDR2 SVGIG (reference sequence). The V segment lost 7 bases and the J segment 11 bases; nucleotides outside the gene matches: 16. The CDR3 runs to 14 residues. Here the CDR3 DNA reads TGTGCCTTAGCGGACAGGGTAGACCGGGGCTCCATATATTTT. Translation gives CALADRVDRGSIYF.

This chain's CDR3 is CASSAGQGLGSPLHF. In nucleotides, the CDR3 is TGTGCCAGCAGCGCAGGACAGGGGCTTGGGTCACCCCTCCACTTT. The chain recombines TRBV9 with TRBJ1-6; 9 bases map to TRBD1. The CDR3 loop spans 15 amino acids. With 3 bases clipped from V and 10 bases from J, the junction kept 8 bases outside the gene matches. Per germline, CDR1 SGDLS and CDR2 YYNGEE.

This clone was counted once. V is TRBV19 and J is TRBJ1-5, with TRBD1 matching 8 bases. The CDR3 has 16 amino acids. The germline V gene has CDR1 LNHDA and CDR2 SQIVND (reference sequence). The J segment lost 4 bases and the V segment lost 3 bases, leaving 8 bases of the junction unmatched. CDR3 sequence reads: CASSITGQGANQPQHF. The CDR3 region has the DNA TGTGCCAGTAGTATCACTGGCCAGGGGGCGAATCAGCCCCAGCATTTT.

This clone has a single count. CDR3 sequence (DNA): TGCAGCTCTTCGGGGGAGATGAACACTGAAGCTTTCTTT. Protein: CSSSGEMNTEAFF. The V and J genes are TRBV29-1 and TRBJ1-1; tentatively, D is TRBD1 (5 bases). V was cut by 8 bases and J by 0 bases, with 13 bases left in between. CDR1 and CDR2 from the germline V gene are SQVTM and ANQGSEA. This CDR3 is 13 amino acids long.

The rearrangement links TRBV11-3 to TRBJ1-4, with D unclear. CDR1 is SGHNT and CDR2 is YENEEA in the germline V gene. The CDR3 extends over 14 amino acids. Trimming left V 5 bases short and J 0 bases short, with 7 bases between. CDR3 in DNA: TGTGCCAGCAGCCCCAGGACAACTAATGAAAAACTGTTTTTT. Protein sequence: CASSPRTTNEKLFF. The complete variable domain, with remaining parts taken from reference TRBV11-3 and TRBJ1-4, reads EAGVVQSPRYKIIEKKQPVAFWCNPISGHNTLYWYLQNLGQGPELLIRYENEEAVDDSQLPKDRFSAERLKGVDSTLKIQPAELGDSAVYLCASSPRTTNEKLFFGSGTQLSVL.

The chain has TRBV4-2 and TRBJ2-1, with 13 bases that match TRBD2. The CDR3 has 16 residues. V lost 7 bases and J lost 1; bases outside the gene matches: 4. Germline V gives CDR1 LGHNA, CDR2 YNFKEQ. CDR3 residues: CASMTSGGRSYNEQFF. CDR3 in DNA: TGTGCCAGCATGACTAGCGGGGGGAGGTCCTACAATGAGCAGTTCTTC.

The V call is TRBV2, the J call TRBJ2-5; possibly TRBD1 for D (6 bases). V shed 0 bases and J shed 5 bases, with 19 bases lying between them. This CDR3 region has 17 residues. Germline V lookup: CDR1 SNHLY, CDR2 FYNNEI. CDR3 DNA: TGTGCCAGCAGTGAAGCGGGGGCAGGCTGGGGTGTGGAGACCCAGTACTTC. As protein: CASSEAGAGWGVETQYF.

This clone was observed a few times. This chain links TRBV5-1 with TRBJ2-3, with TRBD2 as a possible D gene (6 bases). Germline CDR1 is SGHRS and CDR2 is YFSETQ. Trimming shortened V by 0 bases and J by 2 bases, and 13 bases separated the two germline ends. The CDR3 has 16 amino acids. The CDR3 reads CASSLDTGLNTDTQYF. The CDR3 region has the DNA TGCGCCAGCAGCTTGGATACAGGACTAAACACAGATACGCAGTATTTT. Full variable domain (outside the CDR3, taken from reference TRBV5-1 and TRBJ2-3): KAGVTQTPRYLIKTRGQQVTLSCSPISGHRSVSWYQQTPGQGLQFLFEYFSETQRNKGNFPGRFSGRQFSNSRSEMNVSTLELGDSALYLCASSLDTGLNTDTQYFGPGTRLTVL.

The V gene is TRBV28, the J gene TRBJ1-2; possible D gene TRBD1, 6 bases. The CDR3 has 16 amino acids. Trimming took 10 bases from V and 7 from J, leaving 28 bases between them. Germline CDR1 reads MDHEN; CDR2 reads SYDVKM. The CDR3 loop reads CAITADRRLPAGGYTF. Written as DNA, the CDR3 is TGTGCCATCACGGCCGACAGGAGATTGCCGGCGGGTGGCTACACCTTC.